This T cell receptor (beta chain) is from a study of blood T cell repertoires in COVID-19. As for the study in general: T cells, B-cell-depleted T cells, or PBMCs supplied cDNA or gDNA.

In the original processing: How many nucleated cells were present was estimated from reference gene primer amplification. The protocol was immunoSEQ multiplex PCR, while the TCRdb copy is restricted to in-frame clones and leaves out a portion. D and trimming were read from the DNA, whereas the V and J calls and clone size are those reported in that table. The sample lists roughly 330,000 clones, around 87% seen once, with about 5% in the top ten. Germline CDR1 is SNHLY and CDR2 is FYNNEI. The CDR3 extends over 11 amino acids. All enrollees were roughly 18 to 89 years old and from under 25 US areas. This clone was found once. Mismatch with germline at one junction end may stem from a read error.

The receptor was isolated from a young woman who had recovered from COVID-19. The chain has TRBV2 and TRBJ1-6; D gene uncertain. Sample: PBMCs or T cells enriched from blood (not recorded which). CDR3 in amino acids: CASSDGSLGDF. Written as DNA, the CDR3 is TGTGCCAGCAGTGACGGGTCCCTAGGAGACTTT.